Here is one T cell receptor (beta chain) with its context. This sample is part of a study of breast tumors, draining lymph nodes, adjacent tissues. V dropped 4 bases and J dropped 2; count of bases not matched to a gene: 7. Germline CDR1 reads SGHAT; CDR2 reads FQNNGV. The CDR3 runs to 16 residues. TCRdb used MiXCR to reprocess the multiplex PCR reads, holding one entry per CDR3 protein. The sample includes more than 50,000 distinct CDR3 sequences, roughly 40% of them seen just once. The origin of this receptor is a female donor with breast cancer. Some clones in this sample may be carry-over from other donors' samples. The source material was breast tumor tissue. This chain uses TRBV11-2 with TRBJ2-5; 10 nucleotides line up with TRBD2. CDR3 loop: CASSSGTSATQETQYF. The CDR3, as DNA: TGTGCCAGCAGCTCCGGGACTAGCGCGACACAAGAGACCCAGTACTTC.